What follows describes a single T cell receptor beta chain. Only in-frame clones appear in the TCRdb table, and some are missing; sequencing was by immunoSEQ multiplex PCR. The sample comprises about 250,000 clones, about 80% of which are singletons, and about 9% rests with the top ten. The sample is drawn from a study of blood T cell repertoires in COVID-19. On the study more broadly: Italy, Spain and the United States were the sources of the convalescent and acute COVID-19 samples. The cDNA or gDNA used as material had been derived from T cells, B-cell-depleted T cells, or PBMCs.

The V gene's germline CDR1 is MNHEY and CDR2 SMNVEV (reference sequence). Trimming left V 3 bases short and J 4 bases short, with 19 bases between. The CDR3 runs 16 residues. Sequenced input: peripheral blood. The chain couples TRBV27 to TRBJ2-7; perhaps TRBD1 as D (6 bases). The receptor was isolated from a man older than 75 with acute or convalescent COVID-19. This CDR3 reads CASSFFSGARLYEQYF. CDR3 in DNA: TGTGCCAGCAGTTTTTTCTCAGGGGCGCGTCTGTACGAGCAGTACTTC.